These 21 T cell receptor beta chains originate from one sample sequenced in a study of Tregs in tolerant kidney transplant recipients. Using immunoSEQ multiplex PCR, the repertoire was profiled, and TCRdb retains in-frame clones only, with some absent. The data hold 60,000 to 70,000 clones, with roughly 92% observed a single time. Here the sequenced sample was CD8+ T cells from blood, taken before the transplant. The receptors originated from a human donor who received a combined kidney and bone marrow transplant.

V gene TRBV4-2 combines with J gene TRBJ1-2, with 9 bases matching TRBD1. The germline CDR1 and CDR2 sequences are LGHNA and YNFKEQ. The length of the CDR3 is 13 residues. Trimming cost V 4 bases and J 4 bases; bases outside gene matches: 1. The CDR3 loop is CASSPGQGYGYTF. As DNA, the CDR3 is TGTGCCAGCAGCCCGGGACAGGGCTATGGCTACACCTTC.

The chain carries TRBV5-6 and TRBJ2-5; possible D gene TRBD1, 6 bases. CDR3 size: 15 residues. Trimming removed 0 bases from V and 1 base from J, with 10 bases in between. The germline gives CDR1 SGHDT, CDR2 YYEEEE. In DNA, the CDR3 is TGTGCCAGCAGCTTGGATGGACAGACCCAAGAGACCCAGTACTTC. Translating it yields CASSLDGQTQETQYF.

The rearrangement links TRBV11-2 to TRBJ2-3; D may be TRBD2 (5 bases). CDR1 SGHAT and CDR2 FQNNGV come from the germline V gene. V was pared by 1 base and J by 5 bases, with 13 bases between. This CDR3 contains 15 residues. Here the CDR3 DNA reads TGTGCCAGCAGCTTAGGGGCTAGCTCAGGAGATACGCAGTATTTT. It is translated as CASSLGASSGDTQYF.

V usage is TRBV28 and J usage is TRBJ2-7; D is perhaps TRBD2 (6 bases). Germline values: CDR1 MDHEN, CDR2 SYDVKM. CDR3 length equals 15 residues. The germline V and J ends were trimmed by 6 bases and 0 bases, with 15 bases remaining between them. The CDR3 here is CASRSASESSYEQYF. The CDR3 coding sequence is TGTGCCAGCAGAAGCGCTAGCGAGAGCTCCTACGAGCAGTACTTC.

This chain uses TRBV5-1 with TRBJ2-2; TRBD2 might be the D (7 bases). This CDR3 has 16 residues. V was cut by 4 bases and J by 1 base, with 14 bases left in between. Germline-derived CDR1 and CDR2 are SGHRS and YFSETQ. CDR3 nucleotide sequence: TGCGCCAGCAGCCCTAGGGGGGGCTTGAACACCGGGGAGCTGTTTTTT. Protein product: CASSPRGGLNTGELFF.

The chain is built from TRBV30 and TRBJ2-5, with a tentative D call TRBD1 (5 bases). The last part of the DNA fits TRBJ2-7 better; the J call may be wrong. CDR3 length equals 12 residues. Germline V gives CDR1 GTSNPN, CDR2 SVGIG (reference sequence). CDR3 protein: CAWSPLGAEQYF. The CDR3 coding sequence is TGTGCCTGGAGTCCTCTAGGGGCCGAGCAGTACTTC.

This clone has more than one count but fewer than ten. CDR3: CTSSQDYSETSTDTQYF. DNA of the CDR3: TGCACCAGCAGCCAAGATTATAGTGAGACTAGCACAGATACGCAGTATTTT. V usage is TRBV1 and J usage is TRBJ2-3; the table's D call TRBD2 went unverified against the DNA. TRBV1 is assigned pseudogene status. CDR3 length: 17 residues.

The rearrangement joins TRBV19 to TRBJ2-7; possible D gene TRBD1, 6 bases. The CDR3 spans 15 residues. In germline, CDR1 is LNHDA, CDR2 SQIVND (reference sequence). V lost 2 bases and J lost 1, with 12 bases in between. CDR3: CASSIYGDTSYEQYF. CDR3 nucleotide sequence: TGTGCCAGTAGTATATATGGGGACACGTCCTACGAGCAGTACTTC.

This clone was picked up one time. This chain connects TRBV28 to TRBJ1-2; D possibly corresponds to TRBD1 (6 bases). Germline CDR1 reads MDHEN; CDR2 reads SYDVKM. This CDR3 has 15 amino acids. Trimming cost V 10 bases and J 0 bases, with 18 bases left between them. The CDR3 region is CAIISLRGANYGYTF. In DNA, the CDR3 is TGTGCCATCATCTCCCTCAGGGGAGCTAACTATGGCTACACCTTC.

V and J are TRBV13 and TRBJ1-1; no reliable D call. CDR3 length: 13 amino acids. Deletions cut 1 base from V and 1 base from J, with 4 bases between. Germline CDR1 and CDR2: PRHDT and FYEKMQ (reference sequence). The CDR3 region is CASSLDGNTEAFF. Here the CDR3 DNA reads TGTGCCAGCAGCTTAGACGGGAACACTGAAGCTTTCTTT.

V is TRBV30 and J is TRBJ2-7; TRBD2 might be the D (5 bases). Trimming shortened V by 2 bases and J by 6 bases, and 14 bases separated the two germline ends. This CDR3 spans 13 amino acids. The V gene's germline CDR1 is GTSNPN and CDR2 SVGIG (reference sequence). The CDR3, as DNA: TGTGCCTGGAGTCCGGGTCGGGGTCCCGAGCAGTACTTC. Translation gives CAWSPGRGPEQYF.

The chain carries TRBV5-4 and TRBJ2-1, with D uncertain. CDR3 length: 13 residues. The V end lost 1 base, the J end lost 4 bases, and 6 bases lay between the germline ends. CDR1 and CDR2 (germline): SGHNT, YYREEE (reference sequence). The CDR3 DNA follows: TGTGCCAGCAGCTTGCCCGTTTACAATGAGCAGTTCTTC. This sequence encodes CASSLPVYNEQFF.

The V gene is TRBV19, the J gene TRBJ2-1, with 8 bases fitting TRBD2. V shed 5 bases, J shed 3 bases, and the junction held 9 bases outside the gene matches. The CDR3 contains 16 residues. Per the germline V gene, CDR1 is LNHDA and CDR2 is SQIVND (reference sequence). The CDR3 nucleotides read TGTGCCAGTAGTGCGGGGGGACGTGCTTTCTACAATGAGCAGTTCTTC. This gives the protein CASSAGGRAFYNEQFF.

CDR3 sequence: CASSHTGLSFGYTF. CDR3 DNA sequence: TGTGCCAGCAGCCATACAGGGTTATCTTTCGGCTACACCTTC. The chain recombines TRBV5-6 with TRBJ1-2, with a weak D call TRBD1 (6 bases). The germline V gene has CDR1 SGHDT and CDR2 YYEEEE. The CDR3 is made up of 14 amino acids. Trimming took 4 bases from V and 8 from J, leaving 18 bases between them.

For this clone: The same CDR3 also results from other DNA sequences found in this sample. The V and J genes are TRBV2 and TRBJ1-6; 7 positions agree with TRBD1. CDR1 is SNHLY and CDR2 is FYNNEI in the germline V gene. The CDR3 consists of 15 residues. After removal of 6 bases from V and 5 bases from J, the junction contained 7 bases not matched to a gene. Written as DNA, the CDR3 is TGTGCCAGCAGCGACCGGGACAGTAATAATTCACCCCTCCACTTT. This codes for CASSDRDSNNSPLHF.

This chain uses TRBV28 with TRBJ2-6; D gene unclear. There are 15 residues in the CDR3. The V end lost 1 base, the J end lost 0 bases, and 4 bases lay between the germline ends. Germline V gives CDR1 MDHEN, CDR2 SYDVKM. CDR3 sequence: CASSLSVSGANVLTF. The CDR3 bases are TGTGCCAGCAGTTTATCCGTCTCTGGGGCCAACGTCCTGACTTTC.

The chain couples TRBV28 to TRBJ1-2; 8 bases fit TRBD1. After removal of 2 bases from V and 5 bases from J, the junction contained 1 base not matched to a gene. The CDR3 has 13 amino acids. Germline CDR1 and CDR2: MDHEN and SYDVKM. The CDR3 sequence: CASSLRTGYGYTF. In DNA, the CDR3 is TGTGCCAGCAGTTTACGGACAGGGTATGGCTACACCTTC.

This chain uses TRBV27 with TRBJ2-7; possible D gene TRBD1, 5 bases. This CDR3 comprises 12 residues. CDR1 and CDR2 from the germline V gene are MNHEY and SMNVEV (reference sequence). V was cut by 6 bases and J by 5 bases, with 11 bases left in between. The CDR3 nucleotides read TGTGCCAGCAGGACAGCCTTGAACGAGCAGTACTTC. This gives the protein CASRTALNEQYF.

The V gene is TRBV7-6, the J gene TRBJ1-2, with D perhaps matching TRBD1 (6 bases). The CDR3 runs to 12 residues. V was shortened by 5 bases and J by 7 bases, with 11 bases between the two germline ends. CDR1 and CDR2 from the germline V gene are SGHVS and FNYEAQ. For the CDR3, the DNA is TGTGCCAGCAGCCCACAGGGAACTGGCTACACCTTC. It codes for CASSPQGTGYTF.

J is TRBJ2-7 and V is TRBV13, with 7 bases that match TRBD2. Germline CDR1 is PRHDT and CDR2 is FYEKMQ (reference sequence). The V segment lost 5 bases and the J segment 4 bases; nucleotides outside the gene matches: 11. CDR3 length: 15 amino acids. The CDR3 region is CASSPLGLNTYEQYF. DNA for the CDR3: TGTGCCAGCAGCCCCCTGGGACTAAATACTTACGAGCAGTACTTC.

The V call is TRBV27, the J call TRBJ1-5; 9 bases fit TRBD1. The CDR3 covers 16 residues. Germline V gene data show CDR1 as MNHEY and CDR2 as SMNVEV (reference sequence). J gave up 11 bases and V 7 bases, and 18 bases lay outside the gene matches. The CDR3 coding sequence is TGTGCCAGCAACCTCACAGGGGGCAAAGGGGCGCGGACCCAGCATTTT. Amino acid sequence: CASNLTGGKGARTQHF.